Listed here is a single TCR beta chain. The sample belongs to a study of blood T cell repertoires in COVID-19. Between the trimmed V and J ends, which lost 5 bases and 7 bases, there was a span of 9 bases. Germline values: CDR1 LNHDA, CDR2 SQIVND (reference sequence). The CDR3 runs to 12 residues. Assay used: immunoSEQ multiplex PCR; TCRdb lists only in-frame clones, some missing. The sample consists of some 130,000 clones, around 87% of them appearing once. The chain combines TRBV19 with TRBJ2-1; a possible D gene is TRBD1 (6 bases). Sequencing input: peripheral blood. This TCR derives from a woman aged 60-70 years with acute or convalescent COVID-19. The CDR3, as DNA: TGTGCCAGTAGTGCAGGGGCTAATGAGCAGTTCTTC. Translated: CASSAGANEQFF.